The rows below give T cell receptor beta chains drawn from one sample of a study of cytomegalovirus exposure and HLA in healthy donors. Here immunoSEQ multiplex PCR was the method, and the copy in TCRdb shows in-frame clones only, minus some. The top ten hold 1.2% of the sample, which has 100,000 to 150,000 clones, roughly 75% seen once. The sample consisted of PBMCs. The receptors originated from a female donor in good health and CMV-seronegative. CDR3s include the opening cysteine and the closing phenylalanine or tryptophan. A D gene is named only where the DNA matches it firmly. Only part of the rows carry a size: once, few, many, or a class if the clone is expanded.

v_gene,d_gene,j_gene,abundance,CDR3nt,CDR3aa
TRBV12-5,TRBD1,TRBJ2-5,few,TGTGCTAGTGGTTCGACGGAACCCACCCGACAGGGGAAGTCAGAGACCCAGTACTTC,CASGSTEPTRQGKSETQYF
TRBV6-1,NA,TRBJ2-2,NA,TGTGCCAGCAGTGCGACAGTGAACACCGGGGAGCTGTTTTTT,CASSATVNTGELFF
TRBV28,NA,TRBJ2-1,NA,TGTGCCAGCAGTTTTAGTTCAGGGTGGAATGAGCAGTTCTTC,CASSFSSGWNEQFF
TRBV9,NA,TRBJ1-5,NA,TGTGCCAGCAGTTACACCGGGGGGGGGAATCAGCCCCAGCATTTT,CASSYTGGGNQPQHF
TRBV28,NA,TRBJ2-7,few,TGTGCCAGCAGTATCCCCGGAGGGGGCAAGACGCAGTACTTC,CASSIPGGGKTQYF
TRBV10-2,NA,TRBJ2-3,NA,TGCGCCAGCAGCTCCGGGACTGGGGTTAATACGCAGTATTTT,CASSSGTGVNTQYF
TRBV27,TRBD2,TRBJ2-1,NA,TGTGCCAGTCGAGGGCTAGCGGGGGGTTTCAATGAGCAGTTCTTC,CASRGLAGGFNEQFF
TRBV18,NA,TRBJ1-4,NA,TGTGCCAGCTCACCCTCCTCGGGGTCGGGTGAAAAACTGTTTTTT,CASSPSSGSGEKLFF
TRBV5-1,TRBD2,TRBJ2-5,NA,TGCGCCAGCAGCCCTAGCGGGGGGGAAGAGACCCAGTACTTC,CASSPSGGEETQYF
TRBV10-3,TRBD2,TRBJ2-7,NA,TGTGCCATCCGGAAGGAGCCACCGGGTAGCGGGAGTAGGTTGGCATTACTCTACGAGCAGTACTTC,CAIRKEPPGSGSRLALLYEQYF
TRBV6-5,NA,TRBJ1-6,NA,TGTGCCAGCAGTCCAACCGTTCAGGAACCCCTCCACTTT,CASSPTVQEPLHF
TRBV7-8,NA,TRBJ2-3,NA,TGTGCCAGCAGCTTAGTTATGAATAGCGTTACAGATACGCAGTATTTT,CASSLVMNSVTDTQYF
TRBV5-8,NA,TRBJ2-7,few,TGTGCCAGCAGCTTATCGGGGTACGAGCAGTACTTC,CASSLSGYEQYF
TRBV5-1,NA,TRBJ2-7,few,TGCGCCAGCAGCCCATTGACAGGAGAGGCCTACGAGCAGTACTTC,CASSPLTGEAYEQYF
TRBV2,NA,TRBJ1-2,NA,TGTGCCAGCAGTGAAATGCGGGACCCAGTATTTAACTATGGCTACACCTTC,CASSEMRDPVFNYGYTF
TRBV9,TRBD1,TRBJ1-5,NA,TGTGCCAGCAGCGCTGCCGGGACAGCAAATCAGCCCCAGCATTTT,CASSAAGTANQPQHF
TRBV27,NA,TRBJ2-3,few,TGTGCCAGCAGCCCTCTTACGGGATCGGGAACAGATACGCAGTATTTT,CASSPLTGSGTDTQYF
TRBV14,NA,TRBJ1-2,NA,TGTGCCAGCAGCCCCCCCCAGGGTTACTATGGCTACACCTTC,CASSPPQGYYGYTF
TRBV10-3,NA,TRBJ2-3,NA,TGTGCCATTCGAGACCCCCGGGGTGTGGGCACAGATACGCAGTATTTT,CAIRDPRGVGTDTQYF
TRBV10-1,NA,TRBJ2-3,NA,TGCGCCAGCAGTCCATACTACCCAGATACGCAGTATTTT,CASSPYYPDTQYF
TRBV6-1,TRBD2,TRBJ2-1,NA,TGTGCCAGCCTTCCGGGGGGGCGGGGGAATGAGCAGTTCTTC,CASLPGGRGNEQFF
TRBV5-4,TRBD1,TRBJ1-2,NA,TGTGCCAGCAGCCACAACAGGGGACGGAACTATGGCTACACCTTC,CASSHNRGRNYGYTF
TRBV7-3,NA,TRBJ2-1,once,TGTGCCAGCAGCTTAGGGACTGTCTCCTACAATGAGCAGTTCTTC,CASSLGTVSYNEQFF
TRBV5-1,TRBD1,TRBJ2-1,NA,TGCGCCACCGGGGACAGGGGTAACAATGAGCAGTTCTTC,CATGDRGNNEQFF
TRBV25-1,TRBD1,TRBJ2-7,NA,TGTGCCAGCAAAGGGACAGGCTCCTACGAGCAGTACTTC,CASKGTGSYEQYF
TRBV7-9,NA,TRBJ1-1,NA,TGTGCCAGCAGCTTAAGGGGAAGAGGCACTGAAGCTTTCTTT,CASSLRGRGTEAFF
TRBV2,TRBD1,TRBJ1-2,NA,TGTGCCAGCAGTTCCGGACAGGGGGCGCGTCATGACTATGGCTACACCTTC,CASSSGQGARHDYGYTF
TRBV11-2,NA,TRBJ2-2,NA,TGTGCCAGCAGGCGGATAAGGACAGCGAACACCGGGGAGCTGTTTTTT,CASRRIRTANTGELFF
TRBV30,NA,TRBJ2-6,few,TGTGCCTGGAGTGTCCGGATTTCGGGGGCTGGGGCCAACGTCCTGACTTTC,CAWSVRISGAGANVLTF
TRBV5-1,NA,TRBJ1-1,few,TGCGCCAGCAGCTTTGGAGAGCCGGGGGAAGCTTTCTTT,CASSFGEPGEAFF
TRBV6-1,NA,TRBJ2-7,NA,TGTGCCAGCCGCTACAGGGTCCACGAGCAGTACTTC,CASRYRVHEQYF
TRBV4-1,NA,TRBJ2-7,few,TGCGCCAGCAGCCAAGAAGCCACTATTTCCTACGAGCAGTACTTC,CASSQEATISYEQYF
TRBV28,NA,TRBJ1-1,NA,TGTGTCAGCAGTTTAGGGGGGGCGGGTACTGAAGCTTTCTTT,CVSSLGGAGTEAFF
TRBV10-2,TRBD2,TRBJ2-1,NA,TGCGCCAGCAGTGAGTCGATGGCGGGAGGGTCAAATGAGCAGTTCTTC,CASSESMAGGSNEQFF
TRBV28,TRBD2,TRBJ2-7,NA,TGTGCCAGCAGTGGCATTTCTAGCGGGGGTAGCTACGAGCAGTACTTC,CASSGISSGGSYEQYF
TRBV5-4,NA,TRBJ2-3,NA,TGTGCCAGCAGCTGGGAACTAGCCGTCACAGATACGCAGTATTTT,CASSWELAVTDTQYF
TRBV15,NA,TRBJ2-7,NA,TGTGCCACCAGCAGAGATTCCGGGACACTATCCTACGAGCAGTACTTC,CATSRDSGTLSYEQYF
TRBV6-5,NA,TRBJ1-1,NA,TGTGCCGCGTGGACACACTTGGAAGCTTTCTTT,CAAWTHLEAFF
TRBV6-1,TRBD1,TRBJ1-2,NA,TGTGCCAGCAGGGGACAGGGGGCCGGGGGTGGCTACACCTTC,CASRGQGAGGGYTF
TRBV7-9,NA,TRBJ1-1,few,TGTGCCAGCAGCTTAGACCTTGGGAGCACTGAAGCTTTCTTT,CASSLDLGSTEAFF
TRBV5-4,TRBD1,TRBJ2-7,once,TGTGCCAGCAGCGCTGGTGTAGGGACAGGGCCATTGGAGCAGTACTTC,CASSAGVGTGPLEQYF
TRBV5-6,NA,TRBJ1-4,NA,TGTGCCAGCAGCTGGGGGGGGGAATTAGAGGCTAATGAAAAACTGTTTTTT,CASSWGGELEANEKLFF
TRBV5-4,NA,TRBJ2-3,NA,TGTGCCAGCAGCCCCCAGTCGAGGGGCACAGATACGCAGTATTTT,CASSPQSRGTDTQYF
TRBV11-1,TRBD1,TRBJ2-3,NA,TGTGCCAGCAGCTGGTCCCACCGGGACAGGCCGATCGCTACGCAGTATTTT,CASSWSHRDRPIATQYF
TRBV4-2,TRBD2,TRBJ2-2,NA,TGTGCCAGCAGCCAACCCGGGACTAGAGCCGGGGAGCTGTTTTTT,CASSQPGTRAGELFF
TRBV15,NA,TRBJ2-2,NA,TGTGCCACCAGGGCCGCAGGGGCTGATCGTACCGGGGAGCTGTTTTTT,CATRAAGADRTGELFF
TRBV19,NA,TRBJ2-7,NA,TGTGCCAGTAGTCCTTATGTCGGGTACGAGCAGTACTTC,CASSPYVGYEQYF
TRBV9,TRBD1,TRBJ1-6,NA,TGTGCCAGCAGCGTAGTGGACAGGGTCGGGTCACCCCTCCACTTT,CASSVVDRVGSPLHF